Presented here are 21 T cell receptor beta chains from one specimen sequenced in a study of blood T cell repertoires in COVID-19. The table came from immunoSEQ multiplex PCR; TCRdb's copy has only in-frame clones and leaves some out. Of some 280,000 clones in the sample, about nine tenths were seen once. Sequencing used peripheral blood. These receptors all come from a woman in her 30s with active or convalescent COVID-19.

This clone was observed a handful of times. The V call is TRBV7-3, the J call TRBJ2-1; 11 nucleotides align to TRBD2. The germline V gene encodes CDR1 SGHTA and CDR2 FQGTGA. The CDR3 sequence is 16 residues long. The V and J ends lost 0 bases and 7 bases, in that order; junction bases with no gene match: 5. In nucleotides, the CDR3 is TGTGCCAGCAGCTTAACCGGGACTAGCGGTAGGAATGAGCAGTTCTTC. Protein sequence: CASSLTGTSGRNEQFF.

In its sample, this clone was seen once. CDR3 sequence reads: CASSVDASGIQETQYF. The CDR3 DNA reads as TGTGCCAGCAGCGTAGATGCTAGCGGGATTCAAGAGACCCAGTACTTC. The chain employs TRBV9 and TRBJ2-5, with 9 bases lining up with TRBD2. This CDR3 is built from 16 residues. CDR1 and CDR2 (germline): SGDLS, YYNGEE. Trimming at V came to 0 bases and at J to 2 bases, leaving 5 bases not matched to a gene.

Concerning this clone itself: Sequence at one end of the junction differs from germline and may be a read error. The chain employs TRBV6-6 and TRBJ2-6; D is possibly TRBD2 (6 bases). CDR1 MNHNY and CDR2 SVGAGI come from the germline V gene (reference sequence). CDR3 length: 16 residues. The CDR3 region has the DNA TGTGCCAGCAGTTACTCGGGAGGTCCTGGAGCCAACGTCCTGACTTTC. Its translation is CASSYSGGPGANVLTF.

This rearrangement joins TRBV20-1 to TRBJ2-4; a weak D match, TRBD1 (6 bases). The V and J ends lost 6 bases and 3 bases respectively, with 12 bases between them. Germline loops: CDR1 DFQATT, CDR2 SNEGSKA (reference sequence). CDR3 length: 13 amino acids. CDR3 residues: CSASGTNKNIQYF. CDR3 bases: TGCAGTGCAAGTGGGACAAACAAAAACATTCAGTACTTC.

The rearrangement uses TRBV4-1 and TRBJ1-2; 7 bases match TRBD1. The CDR3 extends over 14 amino acids. The V and J ends lost 0 bases and 4 bases, in that order; junction bases with no gene match: 2. The germline V gene encodes CDR1 MGHRA and CDR2 YSYEKL. CDR3 in DNA: TGCGCCAGCAGCCAAGAAGGACAGGTCTATGGCTACACCTTC. The encoded protein is CASSQEGQVYGYTF.

The chain employs TRBV2 and TRBJ2-7, with 8 nucleotides matching TRBD1. The CDR3 is 13 amino acids. V dropped 6 bases and J dropped 3; count of bases not matched to a gene: 4. Looked up from germline, CDR1 is SNHLY and CDR2 is FYNNEI. CDR3 region: CASRGQENYEQYF. CDR3 sequence (DNA): TGTGCCAGCAGGGGACAGGAGAACTACGAGCAGTACTTC. Combining the CDR3 with reference TRBV2 and TRBJ2-7 gives the whole variable domain EPEVTQTPSHQVTQMGQEVILRCVPISNHLYFYWYRQILGQKVEFLVSFYNNEISEKSEIFDDQFSVERPDGSNFTLKIRSTKLEDSAMYFCASRGQENYEQYFGPGTRLTVT.

The V and J genes are TRBV27 and TRBJ1-5; D is possibly TRBD1 (6 bases). The CDR3 length is 15 residues. Germline V gene lookup returns CDR1 MNHEY and CDR2 SMNVEV (reference sequence). V lost 8 bases, J lost 5 bases, and 19 bases lay in between. CDR3: CASGGGPRDYQPQHF. The CDR3 DNA sequence: TGTGCCAGCGGGGGGGGCCCTCGTGATTATCAGCCCCAGCATTTT.

CDR3 region: CASNRDRAFGEQFF. CDR3 DNA sequence: TGTGCCTCCAACCGGGACAGGGCTTTTGGTGAGCAGTTCTTC. The chain combines TRBV15 with TRBJ2-1, with 9 bases identical to TRBD1. Trimming removed 11 bases from V and 9 bases from J; junction bases left unmatched: 14. The CDR3 runs 14 residues. Germline CDR1 and CDR2: LNHNV and YYDKDF (reference sequence).

The V and J genes are TRBV10-2 and TRBJ1-5; D is ambiguous. The germline V gene has CDR1 WSHSY and CDR2 SAAADI. Trimming cost V 0 bases and J 0 bases, with 9 bases left between them. This CDR3 comprises 16 residues. CDR3 protein: CASSESMSGSNQPQHF. DNA of the CDR3: TGCGCCAGCAGTGAGTCCATGTCGGGTAGCAATCAGCCCCAGCATTTT.

The rearrangement joins TRBV6-5 to TRBJ1-3, with TRBD1 identical over 9 bases. Germline V CDR1 and CDR2: MNHEY, SVGAGI. V gave up 5 bases and J gave up 2 bases; unmatched junction bases: 1. CDR3 length: 14 amino acids. The CDR3 here is CASSTGGAGNTIYF. CDR3 DNA: TGTGCCAGCAGTACAGGGGGCGCTGGAAACACCATATATTTT.

Only one count was recorded for this clone. The chain links TRBV18 to TRBJ2-2; D may be TRBD1 (5 bases). The germline CDR1 and CDR2 sequences are KGHSH and LQKENI. The CDR3 contains 14 residues. V shed 5 bases and J shed 2 bases, with 9 bases lying between them. The DNA for the CDR3 is TGTGCCAGCTCAGCGGACACTAACACCGGGGAGCTGTTTTTT. Translating gives CASSADTNTGELFF.

The genes are TRBV6-5 and TRBJ2-1; the D gene is possibly TRBD2 (5 bases). V shed 0 bases and J shed 7 bases, with 7 bases lying between them. The CDR3 sequence is 13 residues long. Germline V gene lookup returns CDR1 MNHEY and CDR2 SVGAGI. The CDR3 spells CASSYSTINEQFF. For the CDR3, the DNA is TGTGCCAGCAGTTACTCGACTATAAATGAGCAGTTCTTC.

This sequence joins TRBV6-2 or TRBV6-3 and TRBJ2-4, with 10 bases identical to TRBD2. With V trimmed by 3 bases and J by 4 bases, 6 bases remained unmatched. CDR1 is MNHEY and CDR2 is SVGEGT in the germline V gene. The CDR3 has 16 residues. In nucleotides, the CDR3 is TGTGCCAGCAGTTATGGTCTAGCGGGGGTTAAAAACATTCAGTACTTC. Residues: CASSYGLAGVKNIQYF.

The genes are TRBV12-5 and TRBJ1-1; D remains unclear. Germline loops: CDR1 LGHNT, CDR2 FRNRAP. The CDR3 has 13 amino acids. V was pared by 5 bases and J by 2 bases, with 9 bases between. CDR3 DNA sequence: TGTGCTAGTGGTATCAGTGCAAACACTGAAGCTTTCTTT. Its translation: CASGISANTEAFF.

This clone has only one observation. The chain links TRBV9 to TRBJ2-2; D perhaps matches TRBD1 (6 bases). The CDR3 has 16 residues. Germline CDR1 and CDR2: SGDLS and YYNGEE. V lost 1 base to trimming and J lost 3 bases, with 13 bases between them. The CDR3 sequence is CASSVLAGVDTGELFF. In DNA, the CDR3 is TGTGCCAGCAGCGTACTTGCAGGGGTGGACACCGGGGAGCTGTTTTTT.

V is TRBV6-4 and J is TRBJ2-3; 10 bases are a match to TRBD2. CDR1 and CDR2 (germline): MRHNA, SNTAGT. CDR3 length equals 17 residues. V lost 6 bases and J lost 1; bases outside the gene matches: 10. In nucleotides, the CDR3 is TGTGCCAGCAGCCCACTTCCTGGGACTAGCGGCACAGATACGCAGTATTTT. Its protein product is CASSPLPGTSGTDTQYF.

The V call is TRBV6-5, the J call TRBJ1-2, with D possibly TRBD1 on 6 matching bases. The CDR3 spans 12 residues. Germline values: CDR1 MNHEY, CDR2 SVGAGI. V was clipped by 10 bases and J by 7 bases, with 16 bases between them. CDR3 DNA sequence: TGTGCCACCGCAGGGGTGGAACGTGGCTACACCTTC. This codes for CATAGVERGYTF.

The rearrangement uses TRBV12-3 or TRBV12-4 and TRBJ2-3, with D possibly TRBD2 on 5 matching bases. V lost 3 bases and J lost 2, with 6 bases in between. The CDR3 runs 13 residues. CDR3 sequence (DNA): TGTGCCAGCAGTTTGAGGGACACAGATACGCAGTATTTT. Protein product: CASSLRDTDTQYF.

The rearrangement joins TRBV18 to TRBJ1-5; no clear D gene. The CDR3 sequence is 16 residues long. Germline-derived CDR1 and CDR2 are KGHSH and LQKENI. Trimming pared 4 bases from V and 0 bases from J, leaving 13 bases between. In DNA, the CDR3 is TGTGCCAGCTCACAACTAGGGCTCAATAGCAATCAGCCCCAGCATTTT. Protein sequence: CASSQLGLNSNQPQHF.

The rearrangement uses TRBV6-2 or TRBV6-3 and TRBJ1-1; 9 bases line up with TRBD1. Germline lookup yields CDR1 MNHEY and CDR2 SVGEGT. With 0 bases clipped from V and 5 bases from J, the junction kept 4 bases outside the gene matches. This CDR3 is built from 15 residues. CDR3 nucleotide sequence: TGTGCCAGCAGTTACTCGGGGACAGGGTATACTGAAGCTTTCTTT. Amino acid sequence: CASSYSGTGYTEAFF.

The chain carries TRBV5-4 and TRBJ1-6, with 12 positions matching TRBD1. Germline CDR1 SGHNT, CDR2 YYREEE (reference sequence). V was pared by 4 bases and J by 15 bases, with 8 bases of the junction left unmatched. The CDR3 runs to 14 residues. Written as DNA, the CDR3 is TGTGCCAGCAGCCGGGACAGGGGGCGCGGGCTCCTCCACTTT. It is translated as CASSRDRGRGLLHF.